The 12 T cell receptor beta chains in this list originate from one sample, sequenced in a study of shared clonotypes between healthy human individuals. The assay was immunoSEQ multiplex PCR, and TCRdb's table has in-frame clones only and misses some. The repertoire holds over 150,000 clones, with 60% to 75% as singletons. The sequenced material came from memory CD4+ T cells sorted from blood. Subset noted: CD45RA-negative fraction. These receptors were taken from a man younger than 40 in good health.

This chain connects TRBV6-1 to TRBJ2-5, with TRBD2 as a possible D gene (6 bases). The CDR3 consists of 13 residues. In germline, CDR1 is MNHNS, CDR2 SASEGT. Between the trimmed V and J ends, which lost 6 bases and 4 bases, there was a span of 12 bases. CDR3 in DNA: TGTGCCAGCAGGGACTATCGCGGAGAGACCCAGTACTTC. Its protein product is CASRDYRGETQYF.

The chain combines TRBV5-4 with TRBJ1-2; 11 bases fit TRBD1. The CDR3 totals 18 residues. The germline V gene has CDR1 SGHNT and CDR2 YYREEE (reference sequence). J gave up 9 bases and V 0 bases, and 16 bases lay outside the gene matches. CDR3 coding DNA: TGTGCCAGCAGCTTGGCCGGCCGGACGGGACAGGGGGACGTGAGCTACACCTTC. Its translation: CASSLAGRTGQGDVSYTF.

The V and J genes are TRBV7-3 and TRBJ1-1; no clear D gene. Per the germline V gene, CDR1 is SGHTA and CDR2 is FQGTGA. V lost 2 bases and J 5 bases, leaving 9 bases between the germline ends. The CDR3 extends over 13 amino acids. CDR3 region: CASSLGVGTEAFF. DNA of the CDR3: TGTGCCAGCAGCTTAGGGGTGGGGACTGAAGCTTTCTTT. Full variable domain (remainder filled in from reference TRBV7-3 and TRBJ1-1): GAGVSQTPSNKVTEKGKYVELRCDPISGHTALYWYRQSLGQGPEFLIYFQGTGAADDSGLPNDRFFAVRPEGSVSTLKIQRTERGDSAVYLCASSLGVGTEAFFGQGTRLTVV.

The gene calls are TRBV10-1 and TRBJ2-7; no reliable D call. V shed 5 bases and J shed 1 base, with 9 bases lying between them. From germline, CDR1 is WNHNN and CDR2 SYGVQD (reference sequence). The CDR3 is 13 residues long. The CDR3 DNA follows: TGCGCCAGCAGTAGGCCTCCTTCCTACGAGCAGTACTTC. This codes for CASSRPPSYEQYF.

This clone was detected a few times. The CDR3 loop reads CASSVSGRNNEQFF. DNA of the CDR3: TGTGCCAGCAGTGTTAGCGGGAGGAACAATGAGCAGTTCTTC. The chain couples TRBV2 to TRBJ2-1, with TRBD2 matching over 10 bases. The CDR3 consists of 14 residues. Unmatched junction bases numbered 2, after V lost 4 bases and J lost 5 bases. Germline CDR1 reads SNHLY; CDR2 reads FYNNEI.

Only a few counts were recorded for this clone. The gene calls are TRBV27 and TRBJ2-7; D is ambiguous. From germline, CDR1 is MNHEY and CDR2 SMNVEV (reference sequence). The CDR3 extends over 11 amino acids. Trimming left V 6 bases short and J 6 bases short, with 9 bases between. The CDR3 region is CASRTLSEQYF. The CDR3 region has the DNA TGTGCCAGCAGGACTCTCTCCGAGCAGTACTTC.

The V call is TRBV9, the J call TRBJ2-2; the D is unclear. CDR3 length: 12 amino acids. The V and J ends lost 4 bases and 5 bases respectively, with 6 bases between them. The germline V gene encodes CDR1 SGDLS and CDR2 YYNGEE. The CDR3 region is CASSLSTGELFF. In DNA, the CDR3 is TGTGCCAGCAGCCTTTCTACCGGGGAGCTGTTTTTT. The full variable domain, completed using reference TRBV9 and TRBJ2-2, is DSGVTQTPKHLITATGQRVTLRCSPRSGDLSVYWYQQSLDQGLQFLIQYYNGEERAKGNILERFSAQQFPDLHSELNLSSLELGDSALYFCASSLSTGELFFGEGSRLTVL.

The chain employs TRBV5-4 and TRBJ2-7; 9 bases align to TRBD1. Germline assignment: CDR1 SGHNT and CDR2 YYREEE (reference sequence). The J segment lost 2 bases and the V segment lost 3 bases, leaving 3 bases of the junction unmatched. There are 14 residues in the CDR3. CDR3 in DNA: TGTGCCAGCAGCTCCCGGACAGGGGCCTACGAGCAGTACTTC. Translation: CASSSRTGAYEQYF.

J is TRBJ2-5 and V is TRBV5-1; D not resolved. The CDR3 runs 11 residues. The ends were cut back, 1 base at V and 5 bases at J, with 3 bases in the middle. Germline CDR1 and CDR2: SGHRS and YFSETQ. The CDR3 nucleotides are TGCGCCAGCAGCTTGAAGGAGACCCAGTACTTC. It translates to CASSLKETQYF.

The rearrangement links TRBV12-5 to TRBJ1-2; the D gene is possibly TRBD1 (5 bases). The V end was cut by 4 bases, the J end by 3 bases, with 15 bases between. The CDR3 loop spans 15 amino acids. Germline CDR1 LGHNT, CDR2 FRNRAP. CDR3 DNA sequence: TGTGCTAGTGGTTATCAGGGTCAAAGGGACTATGGCTACACCTTC. This gives the protein CASGYQGQRDYGYTF. Supplemented by reference TRBV12-5 and TRBJ1-2, the full variable domain reads DARVTQTPRHKVTEMGQEVTMRCQPILGHNTVFWYRQTMMQGLELLAYFRNRAPLDDSGMPKDRFSAEMPDATLATLKIQPSEPRDSAVYFCASGYQGQRDYGYTFGSGTRLTVV.

Many counts were recorded for this clone. The chain combines TRBV7-9 with TRBJ1-1; D not certain. The CDR3 consists of 13 residues. V shed 1 base and J shed 3 bases, with 6 bases lying between them. From germline, CDR1 is SEHNR and CDR2 FQNEAQ (reference sequence). CDR3 sequence reads: CASSLEEDTEAFF. The CDR3 nucleotides are TGTGCCAGCAGCTTAGAGGAAGACACTGAAGCTTTCTTT.

The CDR3 bases are TGTGCCAGCAGTTCGGACAGACAAGAGACCCAGTACTTC. It translates to CASSSDRQETQYF. The gene calls are TRBV6-1 and TRBJ2-5, with D maybe TRBD1 (6 bases). The CDR3 has 13 residues. V lost 5 bases to trimming and J lost 2 bases, with 9 bases between them. From germline, CDR1 is MNHNS and CDR2 SASEGT.